The clone carrying this TCR beta chain has only a few counts. Germline V gene data show CDR1 as MNHNS and CDR2 as SASEGT. V was clipped by 2 bases and J by 3 bases, with 16 bases between them. The CDR3 runs 16 residues. This PCR relied on a set of 60 Vbeta primers and 13 Jbeta primers. The table came from immunoSEQ multiplex PCR; TCRdb's copy has only in-frame clones and leaves some out. Seen here are 150,000 to 180,000 clones, more than 75% observed once, and the top ten hold roughly 5.3%. This sample stems from a study of cytomegalovirus exposure and HLA in healthy donors. The clonotype comes from a woman aged 40 to 50 in good health and CMV-seropositive. The material sequenced was PBMCs. V gene TRBV6-1 combines with J gene TRBJ1-2, with D hard to call. The CDR3 DNA is TGTGCCAGCAGTGAAAGTTGGCTTCGGAGCGACTATGGCTACACCTTC. It codes for CASSESWLRSDYGYTF.